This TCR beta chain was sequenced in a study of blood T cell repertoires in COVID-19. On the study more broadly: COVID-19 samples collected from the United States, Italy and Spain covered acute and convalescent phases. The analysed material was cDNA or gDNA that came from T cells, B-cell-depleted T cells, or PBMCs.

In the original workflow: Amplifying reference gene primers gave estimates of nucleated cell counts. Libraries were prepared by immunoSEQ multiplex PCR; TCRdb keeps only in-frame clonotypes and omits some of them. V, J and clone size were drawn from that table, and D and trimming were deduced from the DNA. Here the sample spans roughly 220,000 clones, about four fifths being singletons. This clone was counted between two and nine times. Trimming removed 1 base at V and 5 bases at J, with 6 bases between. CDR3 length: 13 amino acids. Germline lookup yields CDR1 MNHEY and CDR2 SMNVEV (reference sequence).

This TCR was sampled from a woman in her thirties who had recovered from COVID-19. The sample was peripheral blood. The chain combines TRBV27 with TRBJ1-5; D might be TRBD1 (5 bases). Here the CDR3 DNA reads TGTGCCAGCAGTTTATTCAGGGATCAGCCCCAGCATTTT. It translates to CASSLFRDQPQHF.